The clone carrying this T cell receptor (beta chain) was counted ten times or more. Its antigen remains unidentified. Each diagnosis was determined on the basis of clinical symptoms, serum thyroxine, TRAb, thyroid ultrasound and orbital computed tomography. RNA served as the template for amplifying TCR beta CDR3 regions. The authors performed first-round RT-PCR with HTBI primers and then a second-round multiplex PCR. TCRdb reanalysed the multiplex PCR reads using MiXCR and keeps one entry per CDR3 protein. The sample records more than 1,000,000 distinct CDR3 sequences, roughly two fifths being singletons. The germline gives CDR1 SQVTM, CDR2 ANQGSEA. This CDR3 is 13 amino acids long. V was clipped by 1 base and J by 9 bases, with 15 bases between them. The record originates from a study of Graves' ophthalmopathy and Graves' hyperthyroidism. In the study overall: Being free of ophthalmopathy for 18 months of follow-up defined stable hyperthyroidism. Study findings and constraints: The model forecast ophthalmopathy progression, reaching under 71% sensitivity and about 72% specificity. A classifier, a 13-signature model, separated ophthalmopathy from stable hyperthyroidism with about 88% sensitivity and approximately 80% specificity.

The receptor was isolated from an adult man with Graves' hyperthyroidism. Sequenced sample: peripheral blood or thyroid tissue (not recorded which). V is TRBV29-1 and J is TRBJ2-5, with D maybe TRBD2 (5 bases). CDR3 region: CSVEVERDQPQYF. CDR3 bases: TGCAGCGTTGAAGTTGAGAGGGATCAGCCCCAGTACTTC.